This note documents a single TCR beta chain sequence. Its antigen is unknown. The data originate from a study of Graves' ophthalmopathy and Graves' hyperthyroidism. The ends lost 1 base at V and 8 bases at J; junction bases unmatched: 7. From germline, CDR1 is MGHDK and CDR2 SYGVNS. This CDR3 spans 15 amino acids. Study-level findings and limits: Discrimination between ophthalmopathy and stable hyperthyroidism by a 13-signature model showed about 85% sensitivity and roughly 80% specificity.

Amplification from RNA transcripts yielded the TCR beta CDR3 regions. First-round RT-PCR used HTBI primers; second-round multiplex PCR followed. From the multiplex PCR reads, TCRdb called clonotypes with MiXCR, one entry per CDR3 protein. This sample has about 740,000 distinct CDR3 sequences, with about 44% found just once. Having ophthalmopathy, the donors showed moderate-to-severe activity, CAS ≥3 and NOSPECS ≥4, with disease lasting under 3 months. Patients were excluded if they had other autoimmune diseases or uncontrolled infections, and likewise if pregnancy or lactation applied. Each diagnosis was determined on the basis of clinical symptoms, serum thyroxine, TRAb, thyroid ultrasound and orbital computed tomography.

This chain links TRBV25-1 with TRBJ1-2; TRBD1 agrees at 10 bases. The TCR comes from an adult man with Graves' ophthalmopathy. The specimen was peripheral blood. Here the CDR3 reads CASSELGTGVRGYTF. For the CDR3, the DNA is TGTGCCAGCAGTGAATTGGGGACAGGGGTCCGAGGCTACACCTTC.